This paragraph covers one T cell receptor (beta chain) sequence. Its antigen is still unknown. Prepared libraries of TCR beta cDNA carried unique molecular identifiers. With 1 to 10 million T cells as the source, some 500,000 cDNA molecules resulted. TCRdb called the PCR reads again in MiXCR, with one record for every CDR3 protein. The sample consists of hundreds of thousands of distinct CDR3 sequences, 40% to 50% of them appearing once. This record belongs to a study of post-analysis software for immune sequencing data. Regarding the study as a whole: Compared with controls, patients showed significantly lower normalized Chao1 diversity. By F measure, strong co-clustering occurred among samples prepared in the same batch.

The TCR originated in a girl aged 5-17 years with multiple sclerosis. Source material: blood.

CDR3 sequence reads: CASSGRQGYGYTF. The CDR3 nucleotides are TGTGCCAGCAGTGGGAGACAGGGCTATGGCTACACCTTC. The genes are TRBV5-5 and TRBJ1-2; 7 nucleotides agree with TRBD1. Trimming cost V 5 bases and J 4 bases; bases outside gene matches: 5. Germline CDR1 SGHKS, CDR2 YYEKEE (reference sequence). This CDR3 region has 13 residues.